This is a list of T cell receptor beta chains from one sample in a study of blood T cell repertoires in COVID-19. The table came from immunoSEQ multiplex PCR; TCRdb's copy has only in-frame clones and leaves some out. In the table there are about 140,000 clones, roughly 90% of which are singletons. Sequencing used peripheral blood. Every receptor here comes from a middle-aged man with active or convalescent COVID-19. Both conserved end residues are part of each CDR3. D genes are given only for firm matches. Rows give clone size only sometimes, using once, few, many, or a class for an expanded clone.

V: TRBV10-3; length: 16; J: TRBJ2-7; size: .; D: TRBD1; CDR3: CAISEGWGTGGYEQYF; DNA: TGTGCCATCAGTGAAGGGTGGGGGACAGGGGGCTACGAGCAGTACTTC
V: TRBV7-9; length: 16; J: TRBJ2-7; size: .; D: TRBD1; CDR3: CASSDNLRTGDYEQYF; DNA: TGTGCCAGCAGCGACAATCTACGGACAGGGGACTACGAGCAGTACTTC
V: TRBV6-5; length: 15; J: TRBJ2-2; size: .; D: TRBD1; CDR3: CASGGQALLTGELFF; DNA: TGTGCCAGCGGCGGACAGGCTTTGTTGACGGGGGAGCTGTTTTTT
V: TRBV12-3/TRBV12-4; length: 13; J: TRBJ2-1; size: .; D: .; CDR3: CASSSVQGHEQFF; DNA: TGTGCCAGCAGTTCCGTTCAGGGGCATGAGCAGTTCTTC
V: TRBV27; length: 17; J: TRBJ2-5; size: .; D: TRBD2; CDR3: CASSPLGLAGPGETQYF; DNA: TGTGCCAGCAGTCCGCTGGGACTAGCGGGACCCGGAGAGACCCAGTACTTC
V: TRBV5-1; length: 14; J: TRBJ2-2; size: .; D: .; CDR3: CASSLVGGTGELFF; DNA: TGCGCCAGCAGCTTGGTCGGGGGAACCGGGGAGCTGTTTTTT
V: TRBV18; length: 15; J: TRBJ2-7; size: .; D: TRBD2; CDR3: CASSPGLAGRYEQYF; DNA: TGTGCCAGCTCACCGGGACTAGCGGGACGCTACGAGCAGTACTTC
V: TRBV25-1; length: 14; J: TRBJ2-5; size: .; D: .; CDR3: CASSVLAFEETQYF; DNA: TGTGCCAGCAGTGTACTAGCATTCGAAGAGACCCAGTACTTC
V: TRBV28; length: 14; J: TRBJ1-5; size: .; D: .; CDR3: CASSLGTSNQPQHF; DNA: TGTGCCAGCAGTTTAGGGACAAGCAATCAGCCCCAGCATTTT
V: TRBV7-9; length: 18; J: TRBJ1-4; size: once; D: .; CDR3: CASSARKQFGQPAEKLFF; DNA: TGTGCCAGCAGCGCCCGAAAACAGTTCGGCCAGCCTGCAGAAAAACTGTTTTTT
V: TRBV5-4; length: 17; J: TRBJ1-1; size: .; D: TRBD1; CDR3: CASSRNPDISGGLEAFF; DNA: TGTGCCAGCAGCCGGAATCCGGATATATCAGGGGGATTAGAAGCTTTCTTT
V: TRBV29-1; length: 13; J: TRBJ2-1; size: .; D: TRBD2; CDR3: CSVALAANNEQFF; DNA: TGCAGCGTTGCCCTAGCGGCCAACAATGAGCAGTTCTTC
V: TRBV28; length: 15; J: TRBJ2-7; size: .; D: .; CDR3: CASSFSITLTYEQYF; DNA: TGTGCCAGCAGTTTTTCGATTACTCTGACCTACGAGCAGTACTTC
V: TRBV6-5; length: 15; J: TRBJ2-2; size: .; D: .; CDR3: CASITAGQHTGELFF; DNA: TGTGCCAGCATTACCGCCGGACAGCACACCGGGGAGCTGTTTTTT
V: TRBV9; length: 16; J: TRBJ2-7; size: .; D: TRBD2; CDR3: CASSSGTSGSLYEQYF; DNA: TGTGCCAGCAGCTCCGGGACTAGCGGGAGCCTTTACGAGCAGTACTTC
V: TRBV28; length: 13; J: TRBJ2-5; size: .; D: TRBD2; CDR3: CATRAGGPPTQYF; DNA: TGTGCCACCCGAGCGGGAGGGCCACCGACCCAGTACTTC
V: TRBV5-1; length: 15; J: TRBJ2-7; size: .; D: TRBD2; CDR3: CASSLAPGTSYEQYF; DNA: TGCGCCAGCAGCTTGGCACCCGGGACTAGCTACGAGCAGTACTTC
V: TRBV10-1; length: 18; J: TRBJ2-1; size: .; D: .; CDR3: CASSESVRPGVSYNEQFF; DNA: TGCGCCAGCAGTGAGTCGGTGCGACCCGGGGTCTCCTACAATGAGCAGTTCTTC
V: TRBV29-1; length: 18; J: TRBJ2-7; size: .; D: TRBD2; CDR3: CSVETGGLAGERTYEQYF; DNA: TGCAGCGTTGAAACAGGAGGACTAGCGGGAGAGAGAACCTACGAGCAGTACTTC
V: TRBV5-1; length: 12; J: TRBJ2-7; size: once; D: .; CDR3: CASSLTDYEQYF; DNA: TGCGCCAGCAGCCTAACCGACTACGAGCAGTACTTC